The sequence of this T cell receptor (beta chain) was determined in a study of T cell repertoires in cytomegalovirus infection. Study-wide context: Indicated by public TCR beta signatures were CMV infection and matching HLA type.

Trimming cost V 4 bases and J 4 bases, with 11 bases left between them. The V gene's germline CDR1 is MDHEN and CDR2 SYDVKM. The length of the CDR3 is 13 residues. This clonotype was counted a single time. The antigen is not known. TCRdb fed the reads into MiXCR, producing one record per CDR3 protein. The sample shows some 680,000 distinct CDR3 sequences, about a third of them seen only once. Study observations and caveats: Clonotype analysis showed dominance of the ex vivo response by HLA-C-restricted CMV-specific TCR beta clonotypes. Frequencies of public TCR beta families were cumulated, and this identified carriers of CMV plus the relevant HLA.

The receptor comes from a human donor in good health (CMV status not recorded). Some clones in this sample may be carry-over from other donors' samples. The J gene is TRBJ2-7, the V gene TRBV28; D possibly corresponds to TRBD2 (6 bases). Material: PBMCs. CDR3 coding DNA: TGTGCCAGCAGTTCCAAGGCGGGATACGAGCAGTACTTC. This codes for CASSSKAGYEQYF.